What follows is one TCR beta chain and its context. Its antigen is unidentified. The entry originates in a study of T cells in Graves' hyperthyroidism and ophthalmopathy. Template material for amplifying TCR beta CDR3 regions consisted of RNA transcripts. Primed by the HTBI set, a first-round RT-PCR was run on the TCR CDR3. TCRdb independently ran MiXCR on the multiplex PCR reads; one entry per CDR3 protein. The sample includes fewer than 400,000 distinct CDR3 sequences, approximately 17% of them seen just once. The diagnoses drew upon clinical symptoms, serum thyroxine and TRAb, thyroid ultrasound and orbital computed tomography. Fresh 10 ml peripheral blood yielded PBMCs. Study-wide findings and caveats: In blood, most of the thyroid clonotypes expanded above 0.001 were also present. A model built on 13 V-J features separated ophthalmopathy from stable hyperthyroidism.

The CDR3 has 16 residues. Germline V gene lookup returns CDR1 SGHTA and CDR2 FQGNSA. The trim removed 5 bases at V and 7 bases at J, leaving 11 bases unmatched. The chain links TRBV7-2 to TRBJ2-2; 9 positions agree with TRBD1. The TCR was taken from a man aged 25-45 years with Graves' hyperthyroidism. The sample taken for sequencing was blood. CDR3 DNA sequence: TGTGCCAGCAGCCTAATCCCAGGACAGGGGTTCGGGGAGCTGTTTTTT. This encodes CASSLIPGQGFGELFF.